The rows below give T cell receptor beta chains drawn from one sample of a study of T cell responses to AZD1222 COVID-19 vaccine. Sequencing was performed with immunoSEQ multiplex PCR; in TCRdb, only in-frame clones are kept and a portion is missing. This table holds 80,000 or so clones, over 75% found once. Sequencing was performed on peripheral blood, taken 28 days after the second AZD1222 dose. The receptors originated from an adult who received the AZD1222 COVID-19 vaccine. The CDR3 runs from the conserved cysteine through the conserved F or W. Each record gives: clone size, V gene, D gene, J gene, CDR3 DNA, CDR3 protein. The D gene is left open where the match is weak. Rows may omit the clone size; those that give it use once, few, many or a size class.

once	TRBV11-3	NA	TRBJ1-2	TGTGCCAGCAGCTTAGATCGGTGGGGGGTTGCCAACTATGGCTACACCTTC	CASSLDRWGVANYGYTF
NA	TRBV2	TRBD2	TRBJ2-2	TGTGCCAGCAGCGGGACTAGCGGGACGAACACCGGGGAGCTGTTTTTT	CASSGTSGTNTGELFF
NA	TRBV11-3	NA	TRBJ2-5	TGTGCCAGCAGCTTCGCGGGGATACAAGAGACCCAGTACTTC	CASSFAGIQETQYF
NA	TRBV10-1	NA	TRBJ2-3	TGCGCCAGCAGGCAGTTAAGCACAGATACGCAGTATTTT	CASRQLSTDTQYF
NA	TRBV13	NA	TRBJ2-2	TGTGCCAGCAGCCAGGCGAGCACCGGGGAGCTGTTTTTT	CASSQASTGELFF
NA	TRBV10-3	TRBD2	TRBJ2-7	TGTGCCATCAGGGGGTATGACCCTAGCGGGAGAGGAACCTACGAGCAGTACTTC	CAIRGYDPSGRGTYEQYF
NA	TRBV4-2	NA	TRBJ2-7	TGTGCCAGCAGCCAAGATCTGTCTAGCTCGTACGAGCAGTACTTC	CASSQDLSSSYEQYF
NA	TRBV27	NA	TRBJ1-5	TGTGCCAGCAGTTCCGTGTCAGGGGTCTATCAGCCCCAGCATTTT	CASSSVSGVYQPQHF
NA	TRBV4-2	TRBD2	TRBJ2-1	TGTGCCAGCAGCCAGACCCCTAGCGGGGGTCCCTACAATGAGCAGTTCTTC	CASSQTPSGGPYNEQFF
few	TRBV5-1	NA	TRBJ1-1	TGCGCCAGCAAAGATGGGGGCGGATTTAACACTGAAGCTTTCTTT	CASKDGGGFNTEAFF
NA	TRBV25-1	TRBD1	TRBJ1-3	TGTGCCAGCAGTGACCGACAGGGGTCAACCTCTGGAAACACCATATATTTT	CASSDRQGSTSGNTIYF
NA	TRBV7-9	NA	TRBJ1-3	TGTGCCAGCAGCACAAGCGCAGGGAGGGACTACTCTGGAAACACCATATATTTT	CASSTSAGRDYSGNTIYF
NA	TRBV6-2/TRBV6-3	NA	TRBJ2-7	TGTGCCAGCAGCCGAGATTATCCCTCCTACGAGCAGTACTTC	CASSRDYPSYEQYF
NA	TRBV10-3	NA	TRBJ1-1	TGTGCCTTAAAAGAGGCAGGGCCGAACACTGAAGCTTTCTTT	CALKEAGPNTEAFF
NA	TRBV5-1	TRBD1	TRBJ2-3	TGCGCCAGCAGCTTGAGAGTAGGGGGCGAAGCTACGCAGTATTTT	CASSLRVGGEATQYF
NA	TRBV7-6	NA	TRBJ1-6	TGTGCCAGCAGCTTGCAGGGTCCGTCCTATAATTCACCCCTCCACTTT	CASSLQGPSYNSPLHF
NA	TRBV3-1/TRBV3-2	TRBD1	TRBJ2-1	TGTGCCAGCAGCCACCCGGGACAGGGAACCGATGAGCAGTTCTTC	CASSHPGQGTDEQFF
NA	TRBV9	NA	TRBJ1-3	TGTGCCAGCAGCGTATTATACTCTGGAAACACCATATATTTT	CASSVLYSGNTIYF
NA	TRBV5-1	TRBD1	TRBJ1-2	TGCGCCAGCAGCGATACAGGGGATGGCTACACCTTC	CASSDTGDGYTF
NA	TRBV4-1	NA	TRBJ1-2	TGCGCCAGCAGCCAAGATCGGGACTCATCGAGAGGGCGGTTTAACTATGGCTACACCTTC	CASSQDRDSSRGRFNYGYTF
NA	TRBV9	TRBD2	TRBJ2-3	TGTGCCAGCAGCGACTCACTGGCGGGGGACACAGATACGCAGTATTTT	CASSDSLAGDTDTQYF
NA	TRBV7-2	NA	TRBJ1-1	TGTGCCAGCAGCTTAACCGGGAACACTGAAGCTTTCTTT	CASSLTGNTEAFF
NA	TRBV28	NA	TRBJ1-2	TGTGCCAGCAGGAAACTCGCCGAGGGGGGCTACACCTTC	CASRKLAEGGYTF
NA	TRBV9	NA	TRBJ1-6	TGTGCCAGCAAGTTGGAGGAAAATTCACCCCTCCACTTT	CASKLEENSPLHF
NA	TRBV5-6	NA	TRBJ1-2	TGTGCCAGCAGCTTGGGAGGGGAAGGAGTTAAGGATGGCTACACCTTC	CASSLGGEGVKDGYTF
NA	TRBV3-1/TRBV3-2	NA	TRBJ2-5	TGTGCCAGCAGCCAAGATCCCCCCGGGTTCGGGAATCACAGGGAGACCCAGTACTTC	CASSQDPPGFGNHRETQYF
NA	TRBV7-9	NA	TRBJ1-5	TGTGCCAGCAGCTTAGAATGGGGGGCAGCTAGCAATCAGCCCCAGCATTTT	CASSLEWGAASNQPQHF
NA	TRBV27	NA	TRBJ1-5	TGTGCCAGCAGTTTATCCGGGCAGGGTAACGATCAGCCCCAGCATTTT	CASSLSGQGNDQPQHF
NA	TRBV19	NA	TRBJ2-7	TGTGCCAGTAGTCCCGGGGCGGGGACCTACGAGCAGTACTTC	CASSPGAGTYEQYF
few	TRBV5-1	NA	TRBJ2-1	TGCGCCAGCAGCTTGGCAGGGTCCGGCAATGAGCAGTTCTTC	CASSLAGSGNEQFF
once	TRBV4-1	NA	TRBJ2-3	TGCGCCAGCAGCCAAGATCGTAGGGGAAAAGATACGCAGTATTTT	CASSQDRRGKDTQYF
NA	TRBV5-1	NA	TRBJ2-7	TGCGCCAGCAGCTTGGACGGGACACTTTTCTACGAGCAGTACTTC	CASSLDGTLFYEQYF
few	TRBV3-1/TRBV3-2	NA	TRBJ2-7	TGTGCCAGCAGCCAGGGTGGGGCATTCTCCTACGAGCAGTACTTC	CASSQGGAFSYEQYF
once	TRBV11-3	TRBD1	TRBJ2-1	TGTGCCAGCAGCCCCCGGGACAGAGAGTACAATGAGCAGTTCTTC	CASSPRDREYNEQFF
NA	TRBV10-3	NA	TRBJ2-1	TGTGCCATCAGTGAGGTGGACCTAGCGTACAATGAGCAGTTCTTC	CAISEVDLAYNEQFF
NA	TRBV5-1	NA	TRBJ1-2	TGCGCCAGCAGCTCCGAGCCCGGGACGTCCTATGGCTACACCTTC	CASSSEPGTSYGYTF
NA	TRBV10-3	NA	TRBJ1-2	TGTGCCATCAGTGAGTCTTCGGCCCGGTGGGGCTACACCTTC	CAISESSARWGYTF
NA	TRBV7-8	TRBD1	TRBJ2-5	TGTGCCAGCAGCTCAGGGCCGATAGCAGGGGGCATAGAGACCCAGTACTTC	CASSSGPIAGGIETQYF
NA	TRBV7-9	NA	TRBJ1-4	TGTGCCAGCAGCAAAGAGGGGAAGGAAAAACTGTTTTTT	CASSKEGKEKLFF
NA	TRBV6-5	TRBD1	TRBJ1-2	TGTGCCAGCAGTTACCCAGGGGGCAGGTCTGGCTACACCTTC	CASSYPGGRSGYTF
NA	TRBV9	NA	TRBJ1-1	TGTGCCAGCAGCGGATGGGGGGAGGGCACTGAAGCTTTCTTT	CASSGWGEGTEAFF
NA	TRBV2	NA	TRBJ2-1	TGTGCCAGCGCCATATTGGGTTTGGGTGAGCAGTTCTTC	CASAILGLGEQFF
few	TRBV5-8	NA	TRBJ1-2	TGTGCCAGCAGCTCCCCGTTTGCAGGCGCTTACTATGGCTACACCTTC	CASSSPFAGAYYGYTF
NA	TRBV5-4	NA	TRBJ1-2	TGTGCCAGCAGCCTACAGGGAGCTGGCTACACCTTC	CASSLQGAGYTF
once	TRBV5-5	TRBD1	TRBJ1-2	TGTGCCAGCAGCTTGGTGGCGACAGGGGACTATGGCTACACCTTC	CASSLVATGDYGYTF
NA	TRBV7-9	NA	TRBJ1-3	TGTGCCAGCAGCTCCTGGTCGATCGAGACAGGCCGATTAGGAAATTTT	CASSSWSIETGRLGNF
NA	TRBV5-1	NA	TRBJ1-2	TGCGCCAGCAGCTTGGCCCCGTGGGGTGAGGATGGCTACACCTTC	CASSLAPWGEDGYTF
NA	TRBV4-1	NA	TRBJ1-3	TGCGCCAGCAGCCAAGACTCAGGCTCTGGAAACACCATATATTTT	CASSQDSGSGNTIYF